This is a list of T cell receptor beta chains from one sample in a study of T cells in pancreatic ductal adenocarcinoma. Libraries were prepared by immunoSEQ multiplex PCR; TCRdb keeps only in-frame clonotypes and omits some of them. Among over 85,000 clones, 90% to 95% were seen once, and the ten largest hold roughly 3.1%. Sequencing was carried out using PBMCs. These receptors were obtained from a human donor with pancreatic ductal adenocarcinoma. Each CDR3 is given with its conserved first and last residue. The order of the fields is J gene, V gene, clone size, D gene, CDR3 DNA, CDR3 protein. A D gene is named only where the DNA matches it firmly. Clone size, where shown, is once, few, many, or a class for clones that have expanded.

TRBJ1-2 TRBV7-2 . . TGTGCCAGCACCCTGTTTGGGGGAGGCTATGGCTACACCTTC CASTLFGGGYGYTF
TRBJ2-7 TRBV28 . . TGTGCCAGCAGTTTGTTAAAAGGGGCCCACGAGCAGTACTTC CASSLLKGAHEQYF
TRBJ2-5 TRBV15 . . TGTGCCACCAGCCTCGGGGGTCGGGAGACCCAGTACTTC CATSLGGRETQYF
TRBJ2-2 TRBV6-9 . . TGTGCCAGCAGTTATTCGTTCAGGATCACCGGGGAGCTGTTTTTT CASSYSFRITGELFF
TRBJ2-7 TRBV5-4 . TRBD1 TGTGCCAGCAGCTTGGCCTCGGGACAGGGGATGTACGAGCAGTACTTC CASSLASGQGMYEQYF
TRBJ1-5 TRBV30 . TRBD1 TGTGCCTGGAGTTATGCAGGGGGCCCAAATCAGCCCCAGCATTTT CAWSYAGGPNQPQHF
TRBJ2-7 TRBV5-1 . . TGCGCCAGCAGCTTCCGACTAGTAGGTGCCTCCTACGAGCAGTACTTC CASSFRLVGASYEQYF
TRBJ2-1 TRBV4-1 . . TGCGCCAGCAGCCAAGTTGCGGTCCGACGGGGTGAGCAGTTCTTC CASSQVAVRRGEQFF
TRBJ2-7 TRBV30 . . TGTGCCTGGAGACAGTCCTACGAGCAGTACTTC CAWRQSYEQYF
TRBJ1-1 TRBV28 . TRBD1 TGTGCCAGCAGTAACCCCGCCGGGACAGGGGACACTGAAGCTTTCTTT CASSNPAGTGDTEAFF
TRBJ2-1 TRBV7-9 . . TGTGCCAGCAGCTTAGCCGCGGGCCTTAACGCTGAGCAGTTCTTC CASSLAAGLNAEQFF
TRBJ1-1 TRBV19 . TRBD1 TGTGCCAGTAACCGGGGACAGGGAGGATGGTACACTGAAGCTTTCTTT CASNRGQGGWYTEAFF
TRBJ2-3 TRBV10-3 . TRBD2 TGTGCCATCAGTGAGCCGACACCACCCCACCAGCGGGGTTCCACAGATACGCAGTATTTT CAISEPTPPHQRGSTDTQYF
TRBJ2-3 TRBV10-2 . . TGCGCCAGCAGTTCCACATTCACAGATACGCAGTATTTT CASSSTFTDTQYF
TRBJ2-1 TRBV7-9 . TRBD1 TGTGCCAGCACGCAGGGGGCCAATGAGCAGTTCTTC CASTQGANEQFF
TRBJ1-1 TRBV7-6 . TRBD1 TGTGCCAGCAGCCGGGACAGCAACACTGAAGCTTTCTTT CASSRDSNTEAFF
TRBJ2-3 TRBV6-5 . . TGTGCCAGCAGTTACTCGAGAGGGGATACGCAGTATTTT CASSYSRGDTQYF
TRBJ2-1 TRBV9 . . TGTGCCAGCAGCGTAGCGGAGTTCGGCAATGAGCAGTTCTTC CASSVAEFGNEQFF
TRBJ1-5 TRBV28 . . TGTGCCAGCAGTTTAGGGACAAGCAATCAGCCCCAGCATTTT CASSLGTSNQPQHF
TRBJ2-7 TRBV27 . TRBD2 TGTGCCAGCAGTTCCCTAGCGGGAGGACTCTACGAGCAGTACTTC CASSSLAGGLYEQYF
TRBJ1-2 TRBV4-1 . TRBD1 TGCGCCAGCAGCCGACCGGGACAGACCTTCGGAAACTATGGCTACACCTTC CASSRPGQTFGNYGYTF
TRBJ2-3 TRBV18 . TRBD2 TGTGCCAGCTCACCACGACTAGCACAGAGCACAGATACGCAGTATTTT CASSPRLAQSTDTQYF
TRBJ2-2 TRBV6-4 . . TGTGCCAGCTCAATTACCGGGACTCCGAAAACCGGGGAGCTGTTTTTT CASSITGTPKTGELFF
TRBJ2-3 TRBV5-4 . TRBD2 TGTGCCAGCAGCTCTCCTAGCGGGGGGCCCACAGATACGCAGTATTTT CASSSPSGGPTDTQYF
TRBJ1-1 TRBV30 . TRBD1 TGTGCCTGGTCACTAGGGACAGGGTCTGAAGCTTTCTTT CAWSLGTGSEAFF
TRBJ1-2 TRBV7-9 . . TGTGCCAGCAGCTTGGCAGGGGTGGGCTATGGCTACACCTTC CASSLAGVGYGYTF
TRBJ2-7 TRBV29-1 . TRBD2 TGCAGCGTTGCACTAGCGGGATACGAGCAGTACTTC CSVALAGYEQYF
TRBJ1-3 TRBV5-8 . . TGTGCCAGCAGTCCTCTAAGGGGCAGGCACACCATATATTTT CASSPLRGRHTIYF
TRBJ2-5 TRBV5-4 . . TGTGCCAGCAGCTTGGGGGGAGGGGGAGAGACCCAGTACTTC CASSLGGGGETQYF
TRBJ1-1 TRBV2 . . TGTGCCAGCAGGGCAGGGTGGGACACTGAAGCTTTCTTT CASRAGWDTEAFF
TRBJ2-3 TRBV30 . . TGTGCCTGGACCCACTCCGGGAGCGGCCCCACAGATACGCAGTATTTT CAWTHSGSGPTDTQYF
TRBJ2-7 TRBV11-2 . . TGTGCCAGCAGCTTAGCCCAGTCCTACGAGCAGTACTTC CASSLAQSYEQYF
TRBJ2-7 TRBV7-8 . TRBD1 TGTGCCAGCAGCCGGCTCTTACAGGGGGCGCCGGGGGAGCAGTACTTC CASSRLLQGAPGEQYF
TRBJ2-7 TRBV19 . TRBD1 TGTGCCAGTAGTACGGAAGGGGGCGGCGGTGCCTACGAGCAGTACTTC CASSTEGGGGAYEQYF
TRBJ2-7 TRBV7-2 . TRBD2 TGTGCCAGCAGCTTGACTAGCGGGTTGTACGAGCAGTACTTC CASSLTSGLYEQYF
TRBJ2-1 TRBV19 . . TGTGCCAGTAGTCAAGGGGCGATTGAGCAGTTCTTC CASSQGAIEQFF
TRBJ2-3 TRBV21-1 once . TGTGCCAGCAGCAAAGAATGGACTTATCCGACTAGCGGAGTATCTAGCACAGATACGCAGTATTTT CASSKEWTYPTSGVSSTDTQYF
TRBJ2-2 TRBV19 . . TGTGCCAGTAGAGGGGAGGTGGGGGAGCTGTTTTTT CASRGEVGELFF
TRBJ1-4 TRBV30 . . TGTGCCTGGAGAGGTCTCTCGGGTTTGGGTAATGAAAAACTGTTTTTT CAWRGLSGLGNEKLFF
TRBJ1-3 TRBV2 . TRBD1 TGTGCCAGCAGTATCACAGGGGACTCTGGAAACACCATATATTTT CASSITGDSGNTIYF
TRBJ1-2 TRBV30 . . TGTGCCTGGAGAGGGGGTATCCAAGGCTACACCTTC CAWRGGIQGYTF
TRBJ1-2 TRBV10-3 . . TGTGCCAAACGAGGTGGTCCCACGGATGGCTACACCTTC CAKRGGPTDGYTF
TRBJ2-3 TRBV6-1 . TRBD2 TGTGCCAGCAGTGCACTAGCGGGAGGAGATACGCAGTATTTT CASSALAGGDTQYF
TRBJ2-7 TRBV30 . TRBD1 TGTGCCTGGAGGACAGGGGGGATCTACGAGCAGTACTTC CAWRTGGIYEQYF
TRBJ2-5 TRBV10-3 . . TGTGCCATCAGTGAGGCGGGCGGCGAGACCCAGTACTTC CAISEAGGETQYF
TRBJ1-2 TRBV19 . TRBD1 TGTGCCAGTAGTCGGGACAGCGGCTATGGCTACACCTTC CASSRDSGYGYTF
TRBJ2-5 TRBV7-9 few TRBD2 TGTGCCAGCAGCGATCCGGGGCGGGGGGTCGGAGGTCTTATGGAGACCCAGTACTTC CASSDPGRGVGGLMETQYF
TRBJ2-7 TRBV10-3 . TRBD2 TGTGCCAGCGCTAGCGGCCTGGGCGAGCAGTACTTC CASASGLGEQYF
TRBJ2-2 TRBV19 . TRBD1 TGTGCCAGTACCGGGGGACAGGCAAACACCGGGGAGCTGTTTTTT CASTGGQANTGELFF
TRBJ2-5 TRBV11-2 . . TGTGCCAGCAGCTTGTCGGAGACCCAGTACTTC CASSLSETQYF
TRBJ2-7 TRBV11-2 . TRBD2 TGTGCCACCAGGGGACTAGCGGGAGGTTGGCCCGACGAGCAGTACTTC CATRGLAGGWPDEQYF
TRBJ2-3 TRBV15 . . TGTGCCACCAGCAGAGTACAGGCTACTAGCACAGATACGCAGTATTTT CATSRVQATSTDTQYF
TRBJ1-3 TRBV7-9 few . TGTGCCAGCAGCCAAGGGGAAGGAAACACCATATATTTT CASSQGEGNTIYF
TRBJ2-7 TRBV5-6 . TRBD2 TGTGCCAGCAGCTTGGTCCTAGCGGGAGGGTACGAGCAGTACTTC CASSLVLAGGYEQYF
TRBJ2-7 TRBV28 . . TGTGCCAGCGATACCGGGAACTCCTACGAGCAGTACTTC CASDTGNSYEQYF